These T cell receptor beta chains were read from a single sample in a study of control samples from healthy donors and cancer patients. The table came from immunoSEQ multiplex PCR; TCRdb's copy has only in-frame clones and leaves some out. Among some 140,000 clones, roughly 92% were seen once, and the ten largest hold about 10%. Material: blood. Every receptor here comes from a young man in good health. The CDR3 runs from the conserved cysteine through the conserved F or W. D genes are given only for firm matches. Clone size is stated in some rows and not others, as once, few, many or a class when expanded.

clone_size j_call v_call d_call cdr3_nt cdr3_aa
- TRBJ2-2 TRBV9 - TGTGCCAGCAGCGTACGCGGGCTAGCCGGGGAGCTGTTTTTT CASSVRGLAGELFF
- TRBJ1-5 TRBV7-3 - TGTGCCAGCAGCACTACAGGAGATCAGCCCCAGCATTTT CASSTTGDQPQHF
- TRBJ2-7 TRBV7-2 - TGTGCCAGCAGCTTAGGAGGTCGGGAGCAGTACTTC CASSLGGREQYF
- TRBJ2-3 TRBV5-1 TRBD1 TGCGCCAGCAGCTTGTCACAGGGGGTAGGCACAGATACGCAGTATTTT CASSLSQGVGTDTQYF
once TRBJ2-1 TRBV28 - TGTGCCAGCAGCCCTTCGTCCGATTACAATGAGCAGTTCTTC CASSPSSDYNEQFF
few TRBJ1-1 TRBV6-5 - TGTGCCAGCAGGGTGGACAGTGGAAACACTGAAGCTTTCTTT CASRVDSGNTEAFF
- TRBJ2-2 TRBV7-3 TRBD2 TGTGCCAGCAGCTCAACTAGCGGCTCGAACACCGGGGAGCTGTTTTTT CASSSTSGSNTGELFF
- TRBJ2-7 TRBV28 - TGTGCCAGCAGTGGACCGGACTCCTTATACGAGCAGTACTTC CASSGPDSLYEQYF
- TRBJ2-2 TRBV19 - TGTGCCAGTAGTATTCAGGCAGGGGAGGTCACCGGGGAGCTGTTTTTT CASSIQAGEVTGELFF
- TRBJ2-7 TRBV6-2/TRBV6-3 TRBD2 TGTGCCAGCAGCAGCCCGGGACTAGCGGGAACCTACGAGCAGTACTTC CASSSPGLAGTYEQYF
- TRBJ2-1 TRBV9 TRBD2 TGTGCCAGCAGCGTATCCGGGACTAGCATCAATGAGCAGTTCTTC CASSVSGTSINEQFF
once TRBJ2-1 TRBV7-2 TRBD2 TGTGCCAGCATTCGGCGGAGCGGGGTCTTATCTGAGCAGTTCTTC CASIRRSGVLSEQFF
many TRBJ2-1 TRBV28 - TGTGCCAGCAGTTTAGATCCGGGAGAGCAGTTCTTC CASSLDPGEQFF
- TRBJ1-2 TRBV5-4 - TGTGCCAGCAGCTTGCTAGGGAGCGGCTACACCTTC CASSLLGSGYTF
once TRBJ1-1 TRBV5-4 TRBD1 TGTGCCAGCAGCTCCACACACAGGGGCATCACTGAAGCTTTCTTT CASSSTHRGITEAFF
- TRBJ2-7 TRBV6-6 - TGTGCCAGCAGTTACGCCCCGGGGCTAGCGACTGATAAGCAGTACTTC CASSYAPGLATDKQYF
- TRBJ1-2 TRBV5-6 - TGTGCCAGCAGCTTCTTGAAAGGCGCCGGTGGCTACACCTTC CASSFLKGAGGYTF
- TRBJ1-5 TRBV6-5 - TGTGCCAGCTTCAGTCACGTTAGCAATCAGCCCCAGCATTTT CASFSHVSNQPQHF
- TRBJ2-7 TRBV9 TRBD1 TGTGCCAGCAGCGTCGGGACAGGGGTGGTCCACGAGCAGTACTTC CASSVGTGVVHEQYF
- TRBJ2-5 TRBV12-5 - TGTGCTAGTGGTCCCAGACAGGGAGGGGAGACCCAGTACTTC CASGPRQGGETQYF
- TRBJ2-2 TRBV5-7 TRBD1 TGTGCCAGCAGCTGGAGGACAGGGGGCAACACCGGGGAGCTGTTTTTT CASSWRTGGNTGELFF
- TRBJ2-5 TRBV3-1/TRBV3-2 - TGTGCCAGCAGCCACCTCGGGTACCAAGAGACCCAGTACTTC CASSHLGYQETQYF
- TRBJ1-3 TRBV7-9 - TGTGCCAGCAGCCCTGACAGAACTGGAAACACCATATATTTT CASSPDRTGNTIYF
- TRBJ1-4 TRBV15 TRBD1 TGTGCCACCAGCAGAGGAACCGGGACAGGGGCTGAAAAACTGTTTTTT CATSRGTGTGAEKLFF
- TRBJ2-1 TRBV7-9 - TGTGCCAGCAGCTTAGCGCTTATGGGGCGATCCTACAATGAGCAGTTCTTC CASSLALMGRSYNEQFF
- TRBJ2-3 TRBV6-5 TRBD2 TGTGCCAGCTCCCGGGACTACACAGATACGCAGTATTTT CASSRDYTDTQYF
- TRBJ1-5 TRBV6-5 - TGTGCCAGCAGGACGGATAGCAATCAGCCCCAGCATTTT CASRTDSNQPQHF
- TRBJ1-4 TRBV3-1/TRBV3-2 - TGTGCCAGCAGTACCGAGTTGGGAAAACTGTTTTTT CASSTELGKLFF
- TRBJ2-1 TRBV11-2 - TGTGCCAGCACCGTCTTGGACAACCTATACAATGAGCAGTTCTTC CASTVLDNLYNEQFF
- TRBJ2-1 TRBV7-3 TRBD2 TGTGCCAGCAGCCTATATGGGACTAGGGATGCGCAGTTCTTC CASSLYGTRDAQFF
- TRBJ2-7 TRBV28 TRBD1 TGTGCCAGCATTTTTCATGGGACAGCCGTCTCCTACGAGCAGTACTTC CASIFHGTAVSYEQYF
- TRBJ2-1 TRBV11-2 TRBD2 TGTGCCAGCAGGAAATTAGCGGGAGGTGGCTACAATGAGCAGTTCTTC CASRKLAGGGYNEQFF
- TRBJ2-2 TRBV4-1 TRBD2 TGCGCCAGCAGCCAAGATAGCGGGACCCGACCCGGGGAGCTGTTTTTT CASSQDSGTRPGELFF
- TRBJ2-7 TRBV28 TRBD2 TGTGCCAGCATGGGCGGGGGGTCAATCCACGAGCAGTACTTC CASMGGGSIHEQYF
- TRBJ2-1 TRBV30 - TGTGCCTGGAGTGTGGCGACAGGTCATGAGCAGTTCTTC CAWSVATGHEQFF
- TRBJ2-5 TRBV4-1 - TGCGCCAGCAGCCAAGGACGGGCGGCACTCGGGGAGACCCAGTACTTC CASSQGRAALGETQYF
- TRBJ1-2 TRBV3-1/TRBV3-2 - TGTGCCAGCAGCCAACACGGGAACTATGGCTACACCTTC CASSQHGNYGYTF
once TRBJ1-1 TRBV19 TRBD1 TGTGCCAGCTATGAACAGGGGAGGAACACTGAAGCTTTCTTT CASYEQGRNTEAFF
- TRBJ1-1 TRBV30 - TGTGCCTGGAGTGGGACAGTTGAAGCTTTCTTT CAWSGTVEAFF
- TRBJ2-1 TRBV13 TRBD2 TGTGCCAGCAGCTTAGGCCGGGCGGGAGGGGTTTACAATGAGCAGTTCTTC CASSLGRAGGVYNEQFF
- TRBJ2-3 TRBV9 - TGTGCCAGCAGCGTAGGTGTGGACAGTCGCACAGATACGCAGTATTTT CASSVGVDSRTDTQYF
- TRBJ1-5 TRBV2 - TGTGCCAGCAGAGGACAGAACAATCAGCCCCAGCATTTT CASRGQNNQPQHF
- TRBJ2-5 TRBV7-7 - TGTGCTAGCAGCTTAAGGTTTGCAGGGCAAGAGACCCAGTACTTC CASSLRFAGQETQYF
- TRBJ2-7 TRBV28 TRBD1 TGTGCCAGCAGTTTATATGCTTTGGGGGACAGGGGCTACGAGCAGTACTTC CASSLYALGDRGYEQYF
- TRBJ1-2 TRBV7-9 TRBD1 TGTGCCAGCAGCCGACCAGGACAGGCGAATGGCTACACCTTC CASSRPGQANGYTF
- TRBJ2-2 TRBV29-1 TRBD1 TGCAGCGCGGAAACGCAGACAGGGAGCGCGAACACCGGGGAGCTGTTTTTT CSAETQTGSANTGELFF
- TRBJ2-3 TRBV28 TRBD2 TGTGCCAGCAGTGTTGCGACTAGCGGAAACACAGATACGCAGTATTTT CASSVATSGNTDTQYF
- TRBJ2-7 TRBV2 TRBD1 TGTGCCAGCGGGGGTCGACAGGGCTACGAGCAGTACTTC CASGGRQGYEQYF
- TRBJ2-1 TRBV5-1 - TGCGCCAGCGGGGAGGACGTAAACAATGAGCAGTTCTTC CASGEDVNNEQFF
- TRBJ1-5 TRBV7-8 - TGTGCCAGCAGCTTAGCCGGGGCAGGGAATCAGCCCCAGCATTTT CASSLAGAGNQPQHF
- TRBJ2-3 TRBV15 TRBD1 TGTGCCACCAGCAGACCAAGACAGGGGGGCCCCACAGATACGCAGTATTTT CATSRPRQGGPTDTQYF